This paragraph covers one T cell receptor (beta chain) sequence. In TCRdb, the 5' RACE reads were re-called with MiXCR into one record per CDR3 protein. The table has about 84,000 distinct CDR3 sequences, 9.5% to 13% seen once; the top ten hold roughly 2.6%. The sample originates from a study of early T cells in non-severe SARS-CoV-2 infection. Unmatched junction bases numbered 7, after V lost 0 bases and J lost 1 base. CDR3 size: 17 residues. The rearrangement links TRBV23-1 to TRBJ2-7, with 9 bases identical to TRBD1. TRBV23-1 carries the ORF label, with uncertain function. The sample comprised whole blood. This receptor was obtained from an adult who was a healthcare worker with PCR-confirmed SARS-CoV-2 infection or an uninfected control (not recorded which). The DNA for the CDR3 is TGCGCCAGCAGTCAATCCGAGGACAGGGGCCCTTCCTACGAGCAGTACTTC. It encodes CASSQSEDRGPSYEQYF.